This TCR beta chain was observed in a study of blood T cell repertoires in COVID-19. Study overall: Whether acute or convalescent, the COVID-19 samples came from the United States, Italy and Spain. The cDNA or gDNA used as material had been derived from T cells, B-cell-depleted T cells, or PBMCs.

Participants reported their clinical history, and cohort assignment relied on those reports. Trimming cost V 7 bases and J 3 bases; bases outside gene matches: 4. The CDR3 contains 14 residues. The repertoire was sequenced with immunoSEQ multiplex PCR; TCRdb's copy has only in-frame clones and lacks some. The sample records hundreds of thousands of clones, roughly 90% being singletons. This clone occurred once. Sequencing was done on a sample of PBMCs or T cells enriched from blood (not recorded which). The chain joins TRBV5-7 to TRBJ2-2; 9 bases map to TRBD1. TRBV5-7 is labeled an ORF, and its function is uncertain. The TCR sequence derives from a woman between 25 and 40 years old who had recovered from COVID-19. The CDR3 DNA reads TGTGCCAGCGGACAGGGGTGGGACACCGGGGAGCTGTTTTTT. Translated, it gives CASGQGWDTGELFF.